These T cell receptor beta chains were read from a single sample in a study of T-cell reconstitution after alpha-beta-depleted transplantation in children. TCRdb independently ran MiXCR on the PCR reads; one entry per CDR3 protein. The data show roughly 610,000 distinct CDR3 sequences, under 12% seen once. The input for sequencing was PBMCs from the stem cell graft donor, taken from the stem cell graft. These TCRs come from a human donor who donated a stem cell graft to a child with acute myeloid leukemia. Both conserved end residues are trimmed from each CDR3.

v_call,cdr3_length,cdr3_aa
TRBV20-1,12,SASPSGTAKTQY
TRBV7-3,13,ASSLTGTVPNEQF
TRBV5-1,9,ASSLVGEQF
TRBV13,15,ASSLGTSGRVQETQY
TRBV29-1,13,SARQESSLNTEAF
TRBV20-1,9,SFSGNTEAF
TRBV28,16,ASSLTGTGPIEWNEQF
TRBV10-3,12,AISQGEPEGEQY
TRBV25-1,15,ASSDSGRQGAAGELF
TRBV7-6,12,ASSYGVLNTEAF
TRBV9,13,ASSVVGQGGNEQF
TRBV2,14,ASKFLEGSSTDTQY
TRBV30,12,AWSDGQGLYEQY
TRBV7-3,15,ASSYGPGVASTDTQY
TRBV15,12,ATSRARVDAEQF
TRBV5-1,11,ASRPTGVTEAF
TRBV25-1,13,ASTFSGGNPDEQY
TRBV4-2,17,ASSPTSGRSGSSYNEQF
TRBV13,22,ASSLGTGTSGKLPGGRSYNEQF
TRBV6-2/TRBV6-3,15,VSSSGGLPRSNQPQH
TRBV29-1,14,SVEFTGAKGNQPQH
TRBV20-1,11,SAREYKNTEAF
TRBV3-1,11,TICRQGRKTQY
TRBV5-1,18,ASSRDRGFHVGATNEKLF
TRBV27,11,ASSLEVGTPTL
TRBV6-1,15,AISEADRGIYRDTQY
TRBV3-1,15,ASSQGLAGATKNIQY
TRBV27,11,ASSLGYKETQY
TRBV27,13,ASSFGQGLGTEAF
TRBV20-1,11,SARDEGHGTQY
TRBV20-1,14,SARGPRTGSPYEQY
TRBV7-9,12,ASSLQGSVGELF
TRBV29-1,13,SVDTPGLTTGELF
TRBV28,10,ASKGTLYEQY
TRBV20-1,11,SARETRYNEQF
TRBV30,10,ACAFQGAEAF
TRBV11-2,15,ASSSREWDPGANVLT
TRBV29-1,13,SVEDRQNSGETQY
TRBV5-1,16,ASSPLKTSGSTYNEQF
TRBV12-3/TRBV12-4,12,ASRYQSRGNEQF
TRBV4-3,13,ASSQLAGTGETQY
TRBV20-1,11,SAQLLGTDTQY
TRBV29-1,11,SARQGPAYEQY
TRBV9,12,ASSGDRWSYEQY
TRBV18,14,ASSTIFTHSGNTIY